This T cell receptor (beta chain) was captured in a study of T cell repertoires in cytomegalovirus infection. Trimming took off 3 bases at V and 10 bases at J, with 8 bases between the two ends. The germline V gene encodes CDR1 ENHRY and CDR2 SYGVKD. The CDR3 consists of 11 residues. Study conclusions and caveats: CMV-specific HLA-C-restricted TCR beta clonotypes dominated the ex vivo response. Summed public TCR beta family frequency identified CMV carriers bearing the relevant HLA.

On this clonotype itself: Its antigen is still unknown.

TCRdb redid the calling of the reads with MiXCR, one entry per CDR3 protein. The sample lists fewer than 300,000 distinct CDR3 sequences, 20% to 30% occurring once. The sample was PBMCs. The chain links TRBV10-3 to TRBJ2-3; D call uncertain. The sequence was collected from a human donor in good health (CMV status not recorded). Some clones in this sample may be carry-over from other donors' samples. CDR3 DNA: TGTGCCATCAGTGACAACCGGGCGCAGTATTTT. The encoded protein is CAISDNRAQYF.